This passage covers 9 T cell receptor beta chains from one sample sequenced in a study of blood T cell repertoires in COVID-19. Here immunoSEQ multiplex PCR was the method, and the copy in TCRdb shows in-frame clones only, minus some. In the table there are about 190,000 clones, approximately 88% of which are singletons. Sequencing was performed on peripheral blood. The source of these receptors is a man aged 35-49 years with acute or convalescent COVID-19.

This chain uses TRBV30 with TRBJ1-5; 8 bases agree with TRBD1. V trimming: 5 bases; J trimming: 4 bases; junction bases outside the gene matches: 4. The germline V gene encodes CDR1 GTSNPN and CDR2 SVGIG (reference sequence). This CDR3 region has 13 residues. The CDR3 here is CAWGQGGNQPQHF. The CDR3, as DNA: TGTGCCTGGGGACAGGGAGGGAATCAGCCCCAGCATTTT.

The genes are TRBV5-4 and TRBJ1-2; 7 bases are shared with TRBD1. The CDR3 spans 12 residues. Germline V CDR1 and CDR2: SGHNT, YYREEE (reference sequence). The J segment lost 4 bases and the V segment lost 5 bases, leaving 2 bases of the junction unmatched. The CDR3: CASSRDSYGYTF. CDR3 nucleotide sequence: TGTGCCAGCAGTAGGGACAGCTATGGCTACACCTTC. The full variable domain, rest sourced from reference TRBV5-4 and TRBJ1-2, is ETGVTQSPTHLIKTRGQQVTLRCSSQSGHNTVSWYQQALGQGPQFIFQYYREEENGRGNFPPRFSGLQFPNYSSELNVNALELDDSALYLCASSRDSYGYTFGSGTRLTVV.

This chain connects TRBV18 to TRBJ1-3; 8 bases align to TRBD1. The CDR3 contains 15 residues. Trimming took 6 bases from V and 3 from J; bases not matched to a gene: 7. CDR1 KGHSH and CDR2 LQKENI come from the germline V gene. For the CDR3, the DNA is TGTGCCAGCTCTCGAGACAGGGGCCTTGGAAACACCATATATTTT. This codes for CASSRDRGLGNTIYF. Supplemented by reference TRBV18 and TRBJ1-3, the full variable domain reads NAGVMQNPRHLVRRRGQEARLRCSPMKGHSHVYWYRQLPEEGLKFMVYLQKENIIDESGMPKERFSAEFPKEGPSILRIQQVVRGDSAAYFCASSRDRGLGNTIYFGEGSWLTVV.

The V and J genes are TRBV2 and TRBJ1-1, with 7 bases aligning to TRBD1. The CDR3 loop spans 13 amino acids. After removal of 10 bases from V and 6 bases from J, the junction contained 11 bases not matched to a gene. Per germline, CDR1 SNHLY and CDR2 FYNNEI. The DNA of the CDR3 is TGTGCCACCAAGGGAGAGGGGGCGGCTGAAGCTTTCTTT. As protein: CATKGEGAAEAFF.

The chain links TRBV11-3 to TRBJ2-7; possibly TRBD2 for D (5 bases). The CDR3 extends over 13 amino acids. Trimming removed 8 bases at V and 4 bases at J, with 15 bases between. CDR1 is SGHNT, CDR2 YENEEA, per germline. CDR3 sequence: CASSLRGLYEQYF. CDR3 DNA: TGTGCCAGCTCCCTCCGAGGGTTGTACGAGCAGTACTTC.

The chain joins TRBV5-4 to TRBJ1-1; the match to TRBD1 covers 8 bases. V gave up 4 bases and J gave up 1 base; unmatched junction bases: 3. Germline CDR1 and CDR2: SGHNT and YYREEE (reference sequence). The CDR3 spans 14 residues. CDR3 sequence reads: CASSRTGPNTEAFF. Here the CDR3 DNA reads TGTGCCAGCAGCCGGACAGGGCCGAACACTGAAGCTTTCTTT.

CDR3 amino acids: CAWSTGTSRSGELFF. In nucleotides, the CDR3 is TGTGCCTGGAGTACCGGGACTAGCCGTTCCGGGGAGCTGTTTTTT. The chain couples TRBV30 to TRBJ2-2, with 9 bases identical to TRBD2. V lost 2 bases, J lost 6 bases, and 7 bases stayed unmatched. This CDR3 is built from 15 residues. The germline gives CDR1 GTSNPN, CDR2 SVGIG (reference sequence).

The chain couples TRBV4-1 to TRBJ2-7, with 10 bases fitting TRBD1. Germline V lookup: CDR1 MGHRA, CDR2 YSYEKL. The CDR3 is made up of 17 amino acids. V trimming: 0 bases; J trimming: 6 bases; junction bases outside the gene matches: 11. The CDR3 loop is CASSQEGQGWGPGEQYF. In nucleotides, the CDR3 is TGCGCCAGCAGCCAAGAGGGACAGGGGTGGGGGCCGGGCGAGCAGTACTTC.

This sequence joins TRBV30 and TRBJ2-3, with TRBD1 matching 7 bases. The CDR3 has 15 residues. Germline-derived CDR1 and CDR2 are GTSNPN and SVGIG (reference sequence). Germline trimming cut 1 base from V and 2 bases from J; bases unmatched to any gene: 6. CDR3 nucleotide sequence: TGTGCCTGGAGTGCCAACAGGGGCCCCACAGATACGCAGTATTTT. Encoded protein: CAWSANRGPTDTQYF.